These T cell receptor beta chains were read from a single sample in a study of blood T cell repertoires in COVID-19. TCRdb's table, derived via immunoSEQ multiplex PCR, lists solely in-frame clones and lacks some. Altogether more than 350,000 clones are present, approximately 88% being singletons, with the ten largest covering about 2.9%. What was sequenced was peripheral blood. The source of these receptors is a woman aged 25 to 39 with COVID-19, enrolled during active disease. The CDR3 runs from the conserved cysteine through the conserved F or W. Fields, in order: J gene, clone size, D gene, V gene, CDR3 DNA, CDR3 protein. A D gene is named only where the DNA matches it firmly. The listing skips clone size in some rows; elsewhere it reads once, few, many or a size class.

TRBJ1-5	NA	NA	TRBV7-4	TGTGCCAGCAGCTCTAACAGGCCGGGTCAGCCCCAGCATTTT	CASSSNRPGQPQHF
TRBJ1-2	NA	NA	TRBV6-4	TGTGCCAGCAGTGCGGGGCATAGGGGGAGCGGCTACACCTTC	CASSAGHRGSGYTF
TRBJ1-5	NA	NA	TRBV24-1	TGTGCCACCAGAGGACTTTTAGATCAGCCCCAGCATTTT	CATRGLLDQPQHF
TRBJ1-4	once	NA	TRBV3-1/TRBV3-2	TGTGCCAGCAGCCAATTTTCGTGGTACAGGGAGAATGAAAAACTGTTTTTT	CASSQFSWYRENEKLFF
TRBJ2-6	NA	NA	TRBV19	TGTGCCAGTACAGGGATCAACTCTGGGGCCAACGTCCTGACTTTC	CASTGINSGANVLTF
TRBJ1-2	NA	NA	TRBV3-1/TRBV3-2	TGTGCCAGCAGCCAGGGAGTGGGATCAAACTATGGCTACACCTTC	CASSQGVGSNYGYTF
TRBJ2-1	NA	TRBD1	TRBV4-3	TGCGCCAGCAGCCAAGCAGACAGGGGGTTGCACAATGAGCAGTTCTTC	CASSQADRGLHNEQFF
TRBJ1-2	NA	NA	TRBV6-5	TGTGCCAGCAGTTACTCATCGGGGGGATCTGGCTACACCTTC	CASSYSSGGSGYTF
TRBJ2-7	NA	TRBD1	TRBV10-3	TGTGCCGTCAAACCGGGACAGGGTACAGTGGAAGGTCACGAGCAGTACTTC	CAVKPGQGTVEGHEQYF
TRBJ1-1	NA	NA	TRBV7-2	TGTGCCAGCAGTAACCAGGGGAACACTGAAGCTTTCTTT	CASSNQGNTEAFF
TRBJ1-1	once	TRBD1	TRBV19	TGTGCCAGTAGCATCTGGACAGGGGGCAGTCGTGCGGATGAAGCTTTCTTT	CASSIWTGGSRADEAFF
TRBJ1-1	NA	TRBD1	TRBV5-1	TGCGCCAGCAGCTTGACGGACAGGGAGTCGGGCACTGAAGCTTTCTTT	CASSLTDRESGTEAFF
TRBJ1-4	NA	NA	TRBV10-3	TGTGCCACCGGCGGGGGGGCTAATGAAAAACTGTTTTTT	CATGGGANEKLFF
TRBJ2-2	NA	TRBD1	TRBV6-5	TGTGCCAGCAGTCGGACAGGGGCCTACACCGGGGAGCTGTTTTTT	CASSRTGAYTGELFF
TRBJ2-1	NA	NA	TRBV12-5	TGTGCTAGTGGTTTGCGCGGGACGAGCTCCTACAATGAGCAGTTCTTC	CASGLRGTSSYNEQFF
TRBJ2-7	NA	TRBD2	TRBV7-2	TGTGCCAGCAGTCCGTTAGCGGGGGCCACCTACGAGCAGTACTTC	CASSPLAGATYEQYF
TRBJ2-7	NA	NA	TRBV10-3	TGTGCCATCAGTGATGGAAGGGCAGGGTACGAGCAGTACTTC	CAISDGRAGYEQYF
TRBJ2-5	NA	NA	TRBV28	TGTGCCAGCAGTTTAACCGCGTACCAAGAGACCCAGTACTTC	CASSLTAYQETQYF
TRBJ1-1	NA	NA	TRBV10-2	TGCGCCAGCAGTGAGTCGGTCAGGGCTGACACTGAAGCTTTCTTT	CASSESVRADTEAFF
TRBJ1-2	NA	NA	TRBV27	TGTGCCAGCAGTTGGGCCCAGACGGCAAGCTATGGCTACACCTTC	CASSWAQTASYGYTF